The 5 T cell receptor beta chains below all came from one sample that was sequenced in a study of tumor and adjacent non-tumor tissue in lung cancer. A modified ARM-PCR protocol with three rounds of nested PCR amplified TCRbeta. MiXCR, applied by TCRdb to the multiplex PCR reads, yields one record per CDR3 protein. This table has more than 90,000 distinct CDR3 sequences, about 67% appearing once. RNA was extracted from bulk tissue without any cell sorting. Sequencing input: lung tumor tissue. The receptors derive from a man in his 60s with non-small cell lung cancer.

This clonotype has a count of ten or more. V is TRBV6-2 or TRBV6-3 and J is TRBJ2-7, with TRBD2 identical over 13 bases. The CDR3 has 16 residues. Germline V lookup: CDR1 MNHEY, CDR2 SVGEGT. Trimming took 6 bases from V and 3 from J; bases not matched to a gene: 8. CDR3 loop: CASSPPGTSGIYEQYF. Written as DNA, the CDR3 is TGTGCCAGCAGCCCACCGGGGACTAGCGGGATCTACGAGCAGTACTTC.

In regard to this clonotype: A read error may produce the germline difference seen at one junction end. The rearrangement joins TRBV11-2 to TRBJ2-3; no reliable D call. The germline V gene has CDR1 SGHAT and CDR2 FQNNGV. The CDR3 is made up of 13 amino acids. In nucleotides, the CDR3 is TGTGCCAGCAGCTCCCGAGCCACAGAAACGCAGTATTTT. Amino acids: CASSSRATETQYF. The full variable domain, its missing parts supplied by reference TRBV11-2 and TRBJ2-3, is EAGVAQSPRYKIIEKRQSVAFWCNPISGHATLYWYQQILGQGPKLLIQFQNNGVVDDSQLPKDRFSAERLKGVDSTLKIQPAKLEDSAVYLCASSSRATETQYFGPGTRLTVL.

The V and J genes are TRBV11-2 and TRBJ2-7; D call uncertain. Germline V gene data show CDR1 as SGHAT and CDR2 as FQNNGV. The V end lost 0 bases, the J end lost 5 bases, and 8 bases lay between the germline ends. The CDR3 sequence is 13 residues long. CDR3 nucleotide sequence: TGTGCCAGCAGCTTAGAACTACTCAACGAGCAGTACTTC. It yields the protein CASSLELLNEQYF.

This clonotype was counted many times. The chain recombines TRBV12-3 or TRBV12-4 with TRBJ2-1; D is unclear. V lost 6 bases and J 1 base, leaving 13 bases between the germline ends. This CDR3 region has 15 residues. This CDR3 is CASSLAPGSYNEQFF. In DNA, the CDR3 is TGTGCCAGCAGCCTCGCCCCAGGATCCTACAATGAGCAGTTCTTC.

Notes on this clonotype: One end of the junction varies from germline; a read error may be responsible. V and J are TRBV29-1 and TRBJ2-7; TRBD2 might be the D (5 bases). The CDR3 spans 15 residues. From germline, CDR1 is SQVTM and CDR2 ANQGSEA. CDR3 DNA sequence: TGCACCGTTAAACACGCGACTATAAGCTCCTACGAGCAGTACTTC. Its translation: CTVKHATISSYEQYF.